What follows is one T cell receptor (beta chain) and its context. Its target is unknown. V shed 4 bases and J shed 1 base, with 10 bases lying between them. Germline assignment: CDR1 MNHNY and CDR2 SVGAGI (reference sequence). The CDR3 length is 15 residues. This specimen comes from a study of neoadjuvant nivolumab and ipilimumab in lung cancer. General study findings and limits: TCR clonality did not significantly correlate with pathologic tumor regression. Compared with tumor-adjacent uninvolved lung, resected tumors showed greater richness and clonality.

Method: immunoSEQ multiplex PCR; TCRdb's copy keeps in-frame clones and lacks some. The table includes some 37,000 clones, 89% detected once. This TCR derives from an adult with non-small cell lung cancer. The input for sequencing was peripheral blood, taken before neoadjuvant nivolumab, alone or with ipilimumab. This rearrangement joins TRBV6-6 to TRBJ2-2, with a weak D call TRBD2 (6 bases). The CDR3 DNA is TGTGCCAGCAGTTCGGGACTCGGGAACACCGGGGAGCTGTTTTTT. The encoded protein is CASSSGLGNTGELFF.